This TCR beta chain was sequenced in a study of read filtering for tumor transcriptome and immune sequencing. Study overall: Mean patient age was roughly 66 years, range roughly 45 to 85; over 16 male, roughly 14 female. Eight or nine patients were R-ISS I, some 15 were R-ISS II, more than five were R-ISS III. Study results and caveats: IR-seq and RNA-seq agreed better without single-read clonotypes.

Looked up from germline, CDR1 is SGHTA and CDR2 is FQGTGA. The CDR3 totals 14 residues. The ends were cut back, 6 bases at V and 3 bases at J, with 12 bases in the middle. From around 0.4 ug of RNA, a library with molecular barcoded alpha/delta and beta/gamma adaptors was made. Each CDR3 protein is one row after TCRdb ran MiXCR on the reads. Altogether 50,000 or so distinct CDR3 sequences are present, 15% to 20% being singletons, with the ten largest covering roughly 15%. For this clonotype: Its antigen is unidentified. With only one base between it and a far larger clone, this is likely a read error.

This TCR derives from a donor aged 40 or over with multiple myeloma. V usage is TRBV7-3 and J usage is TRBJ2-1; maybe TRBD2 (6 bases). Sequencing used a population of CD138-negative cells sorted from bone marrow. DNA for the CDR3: TGTGCCAGCAGGTCTAGCGAGGGCTACAATGAGCAGTTCTTC. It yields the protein CASRSSEGYNEQFF.